This T cell receptor beta chain is drawn from a study of regulatory T cells in long-lasting Graves disease. General study findings and limits: Shared public clonotypes totalled some 2,500 in persistent patients, compared with just under 1,000 in new patients.

HTBI primers from iRepertoire and Arm-PCR of CDR3 regions yielded the TCR beta libraries. MiXCR, applied by TCRdb to the multiplex PCR reads, yields one record per CDR3 protein. The sample has about 460,000 distinct CDR3 sequences, less than 15% seen once. This clonotype has at least ten counts. The antigen is unknown. Described time point: newly diagnosed GD, antithyroid drugs for less than 3 months. PBMCs were the source of the RNA used for TCR sequencing. The data also belong to a second study, concerning T cells in Graves' hyperthyroidism and ophthalmopathy. That study reports: Ophthalmopathy got predicted by the model a median approximately six months before its onset.

The source material was peripheral blood mononuclear cells (PBMCs), sampled at new diagnosis, from a patient treated with antithyroid drugs. The sequence came from a woman aged 45 to 65 with Graves disease.

This CDR3 reads CASSLQGGSNQPQHF. Here the CDR3 DNA reads TGCGCCAGCAGCTTACAGGGTGGGAGCAATCAGCCCCAGCATTTT. The chain has TRBV5-1 and TRBJ1-5; TRBD1 is a possible D gene (6 bases). The CDR3 sequence is 15 residues long. V was shortened by 2 bases and J by 1 base, with 10 bases between the two germline ends. From germline, CDR1 is SGHRS and CDR2 YFSETQ. The whole variable domain, remainder taken from reference TRBV5-1 and TRBJ1-5, is KAGVTQTPRYLIKTRGQQVTLSCSPISGHRSVSWYQQTPGQGLQFLFEYFSETQRNKGNFPGRFSGRQFSNSRSEMNVSTLELGDSALYLCASSLQGGSNQPQHFGDGTRLSIL.